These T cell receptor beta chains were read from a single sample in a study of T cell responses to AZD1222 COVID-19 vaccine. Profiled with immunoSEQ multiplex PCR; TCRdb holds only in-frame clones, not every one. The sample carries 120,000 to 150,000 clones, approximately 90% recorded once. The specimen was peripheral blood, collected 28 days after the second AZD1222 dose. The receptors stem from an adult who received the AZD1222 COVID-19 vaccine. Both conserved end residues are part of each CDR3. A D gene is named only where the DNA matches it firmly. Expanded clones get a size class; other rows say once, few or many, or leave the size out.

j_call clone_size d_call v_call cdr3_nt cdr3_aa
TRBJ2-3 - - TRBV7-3 TGTGCCAGCAGCTTATATCAAGGACGAACAGATACGCAGTATTTT CASSLYQGRTDTQYF
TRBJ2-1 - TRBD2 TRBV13 TGTGCCAGCAGCCCACGGGGGGTGTACTACAATGAGCAGTTCTTC CASSPRGVYYNEQFF
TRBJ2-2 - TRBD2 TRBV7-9 TGTGCCAGCCTCCGGGGGGGCACGGGCACCGGGGAGCTGTTTTTT CASLRGGTGTGELFF
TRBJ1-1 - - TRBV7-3 TGTGCCAGCAGCTTAGAGTACGGGAACACTGAAGCTTTCTTT CASSLEYGNTEAFF
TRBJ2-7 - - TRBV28 TGTGCCACCCAGACGGCCCCCTCGTACGAGCAGTACTTC CATQTAPSYEQYF
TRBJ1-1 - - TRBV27 TGTGCCAGCACAAGTTATACTGAAGCTTTCTTT CASTSYTEAFF
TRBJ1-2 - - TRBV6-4 TGTGCCAGCAGTGAGAGGCCCCGTGGCTATGGCTACACCTTC CASSERPRGYGYTF
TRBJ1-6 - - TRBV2 TGTGCCAGCAGTGAGATTGAGACACGGAATTCACCCCTCCACTTT CASSEIETRNSPLHF
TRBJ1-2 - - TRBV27 TGTGCCAGCAGTGCAAGGCCAGGGGCTAACTATGGCTACACCTTC CASSARPGANYGYTF
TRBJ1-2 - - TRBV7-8 TGTGCCAGCAGCCCCCCCGGCGGTGGCTACACCTTC CASSPPGGGYTF
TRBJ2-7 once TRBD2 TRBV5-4 TGTGCCAGCAGTCCCTTAGCGGGGGGACGCTACGAGCAGTACTTC CASSPLAGGRYEQYF
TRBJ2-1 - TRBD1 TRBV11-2 TGTGCCAGCCGCGGGGGGCCGGGACAGGGGGCCGGTGAGCAGTTCTTC CASRGGPGQGAGEQFF
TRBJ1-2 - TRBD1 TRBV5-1 TGCGCCAGCAGCGTGACAGGGGAGTATGGCTACACCTTC CASSVTGEYGYTF
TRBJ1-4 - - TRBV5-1 TGCGCCAGCAGACCCACTCCGGCCCAGGGCGAAAAACTGTTTTTT CASRPTPAQGEKLFF
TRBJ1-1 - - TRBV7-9 TGTGCCAGCAGCTTAGCCCCGGTTCCCGGGGCGAACACTGAAGCTTTCTTT CASSLAPVPGANTEAFF
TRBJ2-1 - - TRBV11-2 TGTGCCAGCAGCTTAGGAGAGGAGCAGTTCTTC CASSLGEEQFF
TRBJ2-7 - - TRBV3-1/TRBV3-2 TGTGCCAGCAGCCAAGCGGGGGCAGGCCAGCAGTACTTC CASSQAGAGQQYF
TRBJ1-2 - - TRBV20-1 TGCAGTGCTAGTGCAAACCCTGTGTCTACCTTC CSASANPVSTF
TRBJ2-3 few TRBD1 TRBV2 TGTGCCAGCAGGGTTACAGGGGGAACAGATACGCAGTATTTT CASRVTGGTDTQYF
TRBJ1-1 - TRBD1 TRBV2 TGTGCCAGCACAGGGGGCACGAACACTGAAGCTTTCTTT CASTGGTNTEAFF
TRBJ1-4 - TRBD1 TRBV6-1 TGTGCCAGCAGTGATCCCCGACAGGGTACTAATGAAAAACTGTTTTTT CASSDPRQGTNEKLFF
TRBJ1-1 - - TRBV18 TGTGCCAGCTCACTGGGGATGATGAACACTGAAGCTTTCTTT CASSLGMMNTEAFF
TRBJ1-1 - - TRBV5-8 TGTGCCAGCAGCCCACTCCTGGGGAGGAGGAGTGCTGAAGCTTTCTTT CASSPLLGRRSAEAFF
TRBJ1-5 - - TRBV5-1 TGCGCCAGCAGCTTGGCAGGGCAGAGCAATCAGCCCCAGCATTTT CASSLAGQSNQPQHF
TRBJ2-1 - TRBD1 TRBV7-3 TGTGCCAGCAGCTTCACCGGGACAGCCATTGGAAATGAGCAGTTCTTC CASSFTGTAIGNEQFF
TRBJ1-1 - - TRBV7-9 TGTGCCAGCAGCTTATCAGGCGTCAACACTGAAGCTTTCTTT CASSLSGVNTEAFF
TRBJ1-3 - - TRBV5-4 TGTGCCAGCAGCTCTGAATGGACCTCTGGAAACACCATATATTTT CASSSEWTSGNTIYF
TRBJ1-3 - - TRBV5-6 TGTGCCAGCAGCTCCGCGACAGGAGCTGGAAACACCATATATTTT CASSSATGAGNTIYF
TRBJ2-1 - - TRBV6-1 TGTGCCAGCAGTGAACGGTTGCGTGAGCAGTTCTTC CASSERLREQFF
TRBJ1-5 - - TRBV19 TGTGCCAGTACCACCCGGCGGGGGTTGTCGAGCAATCAGCCCCAGCATTTT CASTTRRGLSSNQPQHF
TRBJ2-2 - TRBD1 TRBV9 TGTGCCAGCAGCGTCCCCCTGACAGGGGGCGCCGGCGGGGAGCTGTTTTTT CASSVPLTGGAGGELFF
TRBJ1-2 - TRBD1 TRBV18 TGTGCCAGCTCACCACCGGACAGGGAGTACACCTTC CASSPPDREYTF
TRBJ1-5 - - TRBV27 TGTGCCAGCAGGGGGGGAAGGGGTGGTAATCAGCCCCAGCATTTT CASRGGRGGNQPQHF
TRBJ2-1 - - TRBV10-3 TGTGCCATCGCTGACTCCCTCAATGAGCAGTTCTTC CAIADSLNEQFF
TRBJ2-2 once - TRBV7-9 TGTGCCAGCAGCTACGGTGCCGGGGAGCTGTTTTTT CASSYGAGELFF
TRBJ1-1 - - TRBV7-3 TGTGCCAGCAGCTTAATGGTCTCCATCTTGGGTACTGAAGCTTTCTTT CASSLMVSILGTEAFF
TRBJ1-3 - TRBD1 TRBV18 TGTGCCAGCTCACCGACAGGGGGCCAAACCTCTGGAAACACCATATATTTT CASSPTGGQTSGNTIYF
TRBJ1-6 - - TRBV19 TGTGCCAGTAGTGTTCTTCCCCCAAGGACCGCAAATTCACCCCTCCACTTT CASSVLPPRTANSPLHF
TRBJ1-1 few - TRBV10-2 TGCGCCAGCTCCGCCGATCTGATGAACACTGAAGCTTTCTTT CASSADLMNTEAFF
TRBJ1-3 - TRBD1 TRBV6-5 TGTGCCAGCAGTTTTGACAGGGGGCTTGCTGGAAACACCATATATTTT CASSFDRGLAGNTIYF
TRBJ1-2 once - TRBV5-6 TGTGCCAGCAGCTTAAGAGGGCTTCGGGTCTATGGCTACACCTTC CASSLRGLRVYGYTF
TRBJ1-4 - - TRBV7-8 TGTGCCAGCAGCTTAACCCCGGGCCCTGGAGGGACTGAAAAACTGTTTTTT CASSLTPGPGGTEKLFF
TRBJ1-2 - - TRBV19 TGTGCCAGTAGGAGGCCGGGGGGCTACACCTTC CASRRPGGYTF
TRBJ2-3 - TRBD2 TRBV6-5 TGTGCCAGTAGCGGGGGTTGGAGTACGCAGTATTTT CASSGGWSTQYF